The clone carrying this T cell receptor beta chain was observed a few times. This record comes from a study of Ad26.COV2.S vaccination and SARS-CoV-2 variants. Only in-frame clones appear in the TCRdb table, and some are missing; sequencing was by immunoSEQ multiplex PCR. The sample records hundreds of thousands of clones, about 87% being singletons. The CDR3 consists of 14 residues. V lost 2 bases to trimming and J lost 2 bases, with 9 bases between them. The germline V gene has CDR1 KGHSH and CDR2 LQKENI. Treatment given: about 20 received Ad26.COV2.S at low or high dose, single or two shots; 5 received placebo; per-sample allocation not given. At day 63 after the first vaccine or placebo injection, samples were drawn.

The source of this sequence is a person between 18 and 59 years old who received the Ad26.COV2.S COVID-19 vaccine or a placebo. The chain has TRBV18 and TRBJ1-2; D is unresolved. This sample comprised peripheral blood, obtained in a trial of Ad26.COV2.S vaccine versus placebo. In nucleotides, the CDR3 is TGTGCCAGCTCACCAGTAGAACTGAACTATGGCTACACCTTC. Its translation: CASSPVELNYGYTF.